Sequencing of this T cell receptor beta chain was carried out in a study of blood T cell repertoires in COVID-19 (dated by TCRdb to 2018 to 2021). Regarding the study in general: Samples from collaborators originated in the United States, Italy and Spain and spanned both the acute and convalescent phases of COVID-19. The prospective study material was composed of cDNA or gDNA derived from T cells, B-cell-depleted T cells, or PBMCs. The dataset comprised deeply sampled blood TCRbeta repertoires from subjects exposed to, actively infected with, or recovered from COVID-19. The repertoires were released in a freely available public database intended as a resource for research on the immune response to SARS-CoV-2. The samples were drawn from the first 160 participants of the ongoing ImmuneRACE study and from 1,254 subjects provided by 6 global collaborators. The sample metadata nearly always contained a de-identified subject ID, COVID-19 status, age in years and sex. HLA class I and class II types, where available, came from metadata supplied by the sample provider rather than from assay-based typing. On the study overall, not on this receptor specifically: Clinical and demographic metadata were provided uncurated, with the amount varying by source and participant.

Whole blood was collected in K2EDTA tubes by collaborating institutions according to the institutions' own protocols. For TCRbeta analysis, collaborators shipped samples in one of three forms: frozen whole blood, isolated PBMCs, or DNA extracted from either of those sample types. TCRbeta CDR3 regions were amplified from genomic DNA using the immunoSEQ Assay, a bias-controlled multiplex PCR. The source study handled its data this way. Within the assay, amplification of reference gene primers was used to estimate how many nucleated cells each sample contained. To quantify the absolute abundance of each unique TCRbeta CDR3 rearrangement, sequence reads were collapsed and filtered. For each sample, productive Simpson clonality was calculated by taking the square root of Simpson's diversity index across productive rearrangements. The table comes from immuneACCESS by way of TCRdb, which keeps in-frame sequences with V and J called. Part of the clones is missing from these tables; in studies checked, under half for an unresolved V gene and the rest for unknown reasons. The V and J calls and clone size come from that table; D and trimming were worked out from the DNA. The sample data list about 310,000 clones, and around 90% of these were observed just once. The ten top clones hold 1% of the sample.

V is pared back by 3 bases and J by 2 bases, with 11 bases lying between the germline termini. Taken from cysteine to phenylalanine, the CDR3 has 15 residues. The only DNA kept is the CDR3, 45 bases in frame from the first base. Looking up the germline V gene yields CDR1 SGDLS and CDR2 YYNGEE. About this clone: What antigen it recognizes has not been identified. There are no base qualities to consult, and no much larger clone falls within one base.

The chain uses TRBV9 and TRBJ1-4; the best D guess is TRBD1, with 5 bases matching. The receptor was isolated from a man between 50 and 59 years old with active or convalescent COVID-19. Sequencing was done on a sample of peripheral blood. The DNA sequence follows: TGTGCCAGCAGCGGAAGGGAGGGGACTAATGAAAAACTGTTTTTT. Translation gives CASSGREGTNEKLFF.